This T cell receptor beta chain was found in a study of T cells in Graves' hyperthyroidism and ophthalmopathy. This clonotype was seen many times. Amplified TCR beta CDR3 regions derived from RNA transcripts. The primer set for the first-round RT-PCR of the TCR CDR3 was HTBI. TCRdb reanalysed the multiplex PCR reads using MiXCR and keeps one entry per CDR3 protein. The sample shows some 600,000 distinct CDR3 sequences, about 14% of them seen only once. After removal of 5 bases from V and 4 bases from J, the junction contained 7 bases not matched to a gene. Germline V CDR1 and CDR2: KGHDR, SFDVKD. CDR3 length equals 14 residues.

Sequencing used blood. The sequence was collected from a woman aged 30 to 39 with Graves' hyperthyroidism that later progressed to Graves' ophthalmopathy. The chain couples TRBV24-1 to TRBJ2-7; 7 bases map to TRBD1. DNA of the CDR3: TGTGCCACCAGTGGACAGGGCCGAGATTACGAGCAGTACTTC. Amino acids: CATSGQGRDYEQYF.